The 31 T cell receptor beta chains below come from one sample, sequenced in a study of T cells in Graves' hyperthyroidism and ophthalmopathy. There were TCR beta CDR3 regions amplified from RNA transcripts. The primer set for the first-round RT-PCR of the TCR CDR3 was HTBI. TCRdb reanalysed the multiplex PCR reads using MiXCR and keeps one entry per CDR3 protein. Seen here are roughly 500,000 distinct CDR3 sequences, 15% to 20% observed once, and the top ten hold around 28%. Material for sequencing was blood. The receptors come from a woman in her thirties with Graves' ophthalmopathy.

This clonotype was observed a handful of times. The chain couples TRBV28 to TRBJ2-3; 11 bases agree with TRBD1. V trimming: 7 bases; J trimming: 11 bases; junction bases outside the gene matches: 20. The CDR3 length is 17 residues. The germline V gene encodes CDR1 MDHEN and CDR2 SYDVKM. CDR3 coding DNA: TGTGCCAGCAAGGGGGACAGGGGGTGGCCTGCAGGATACGGGCAGTATTTT. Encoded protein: CASKGDRGWPAGYGQYF.

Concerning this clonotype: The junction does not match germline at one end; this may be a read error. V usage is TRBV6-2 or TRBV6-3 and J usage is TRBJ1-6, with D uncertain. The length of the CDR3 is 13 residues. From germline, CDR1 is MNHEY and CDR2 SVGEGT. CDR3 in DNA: TGTGCCAGCAGTTACTCGATGGCTTCACCCATCCACTTT. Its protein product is CASSYSMASPIHF.

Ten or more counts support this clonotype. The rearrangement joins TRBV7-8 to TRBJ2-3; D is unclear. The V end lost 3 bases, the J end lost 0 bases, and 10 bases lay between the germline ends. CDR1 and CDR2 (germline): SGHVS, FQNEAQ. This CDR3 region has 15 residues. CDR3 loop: CASSFDGGSTDTQYF. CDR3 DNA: TGTGCCAGCAGCTTTGATGGCGGTAGCACAGATACGCAGTATTTT.

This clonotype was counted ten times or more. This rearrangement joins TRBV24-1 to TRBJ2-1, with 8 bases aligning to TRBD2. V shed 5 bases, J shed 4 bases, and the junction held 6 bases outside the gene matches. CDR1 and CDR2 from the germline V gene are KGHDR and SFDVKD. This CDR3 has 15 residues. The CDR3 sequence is CATSAPGGRYNEQFF. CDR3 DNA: TGTGCCACCAGTGCCCCGGGAGGGCGGTACAATGAGCAGTTCTTC.

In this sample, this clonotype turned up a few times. Written as DNA, the CDR3 is TGTGCCAGCAGCGCCCACACAGGGGGCGATCAAGAGACCCAGTACTTC. It is translated as CASSAHTGGDQETQYF. The V and J genes are TRBV9 and TRBJ2-5, with 9 bases that match TRBD1. The J segment lost 2 bases and the V segment lost 3 bases, leaving 8 bases of the junction unmatched. The CDR3 runs to 16 residues. Germline CDR1 and CDR2: SGDLS and YYNGEE. The complete variable domain, with remaining parts taken from reference TRBV9 and TRBJ2-5, reads DSGVTQTPKHLITATGQRVTLRCSPRSGDLSVYWYQQSLDQGLQFLIQYYNGEERAKGNILERFSAQQFPDLHSELNLSSLELGDSALYFCASSAHTGGDQETQYFGPGTRLLVL.

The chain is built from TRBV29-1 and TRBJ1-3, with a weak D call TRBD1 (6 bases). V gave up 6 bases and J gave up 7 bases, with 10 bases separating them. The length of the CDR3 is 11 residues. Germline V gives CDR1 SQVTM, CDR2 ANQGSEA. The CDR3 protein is CSVLQGNTIYF. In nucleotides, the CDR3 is TGCAGCGTCTTACAGGGCAACACCATATATTTT.

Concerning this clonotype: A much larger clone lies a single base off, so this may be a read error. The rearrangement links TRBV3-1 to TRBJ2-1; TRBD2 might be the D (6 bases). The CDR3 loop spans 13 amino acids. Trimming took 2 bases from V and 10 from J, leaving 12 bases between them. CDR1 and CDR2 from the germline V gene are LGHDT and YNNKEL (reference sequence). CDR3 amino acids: CASSQLGGYEQFF. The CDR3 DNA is TGTGCCAGCAGCCAATTGGGGGGATACGAGCAGTTCTTC.

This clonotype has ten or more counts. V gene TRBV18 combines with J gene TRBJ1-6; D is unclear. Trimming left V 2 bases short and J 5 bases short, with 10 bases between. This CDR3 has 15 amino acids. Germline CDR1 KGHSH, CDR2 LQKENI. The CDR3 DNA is TGTGCCAGCTCACCATCCGGCGTTCATAATTCACCCCTCCACTTT. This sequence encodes CASSPSGVHNSPLHF.

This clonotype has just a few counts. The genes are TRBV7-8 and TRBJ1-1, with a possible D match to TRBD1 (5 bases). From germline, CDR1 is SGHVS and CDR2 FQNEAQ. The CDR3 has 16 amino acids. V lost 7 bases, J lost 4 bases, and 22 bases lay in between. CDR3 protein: CASTTTRDYGSTEAFF. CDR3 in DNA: TGTGCCAGCACCACTACCAGGGACTATGGTTCCACTGAAGCTTTCTTT.

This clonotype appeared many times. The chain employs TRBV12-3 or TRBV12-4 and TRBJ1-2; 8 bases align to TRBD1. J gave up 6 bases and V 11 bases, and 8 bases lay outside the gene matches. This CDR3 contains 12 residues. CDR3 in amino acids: CAGGTGGNGYTF. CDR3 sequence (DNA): TGTGCCGGCGGAACAGGGGGGAATGGCTACACCTTC.

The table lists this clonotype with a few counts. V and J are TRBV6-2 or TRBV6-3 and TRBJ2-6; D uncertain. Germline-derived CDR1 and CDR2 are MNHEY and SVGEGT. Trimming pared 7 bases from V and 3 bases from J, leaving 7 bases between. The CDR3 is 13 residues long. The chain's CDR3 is CASTHGGANVLTF. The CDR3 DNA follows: TGTGCCAGCACCCACGGTGGGGCCAACGTCCTGACTTTC.

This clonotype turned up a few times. In nucleotides, the CDR3 is TGTGCCAGCAGCGTAGGACCCGGTAGGGTAAATTCACCCCTCCACTTT. It codes for CASSVGPGRVNSPLHF. The V and J genes are TRBV9 and TRBJ1-6, with D unresolved. With 0 bases removed from V and 7 bases from J, the gap between germline ends came to 14 bases. Per the germline V gene, CDR1 is SGDLS and CDR2 is YYNGEE. This CDR3 comprises 16 residues. Drawing the rest from reference TRBV9 and TRBJ1-6, the complete variable domain is DSGVTQTPKHLITATGQRVTLRCSPRSGDLSVYWYQQSLDQGLQFLIQYYNGEERAKGNILERFSAQQFPDLHSELNLSSLELGDSALYFCASSVGPGRVNSPLHFGNGTRLTVT.

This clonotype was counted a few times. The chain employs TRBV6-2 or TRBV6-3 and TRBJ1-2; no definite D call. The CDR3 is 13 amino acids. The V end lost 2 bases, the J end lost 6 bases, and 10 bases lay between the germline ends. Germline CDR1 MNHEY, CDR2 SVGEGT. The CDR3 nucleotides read TGTGCCAGCAGTTACCAATCGTGGGATGGCTACACCTTC. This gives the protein CASSYQSWDGYTF.

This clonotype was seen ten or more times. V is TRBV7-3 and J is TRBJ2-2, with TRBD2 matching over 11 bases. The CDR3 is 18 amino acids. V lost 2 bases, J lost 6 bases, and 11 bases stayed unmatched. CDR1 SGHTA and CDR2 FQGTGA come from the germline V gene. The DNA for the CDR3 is TGTGCCAGCAGCTTAGTTCGGCCTAGCGGGAGGTCGGCCGGGGAGCTGTTTTTT. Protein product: CASSLVRPSGRSAGELFF.

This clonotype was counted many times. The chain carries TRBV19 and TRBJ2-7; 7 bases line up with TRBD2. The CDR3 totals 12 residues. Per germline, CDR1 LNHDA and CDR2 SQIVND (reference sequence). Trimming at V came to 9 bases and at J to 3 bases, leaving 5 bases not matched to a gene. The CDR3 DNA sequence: TGTGCCAGCAGCCGCGGGGGCTACGAGCAGTACTTC. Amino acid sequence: CASSRGGYEQYF.

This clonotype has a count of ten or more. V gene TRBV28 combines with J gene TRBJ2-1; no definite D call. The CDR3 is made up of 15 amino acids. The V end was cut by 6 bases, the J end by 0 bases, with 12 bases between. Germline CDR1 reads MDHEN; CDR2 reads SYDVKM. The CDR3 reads CASSIRETSYNEQFF. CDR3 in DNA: TGTGCCAGCAGCATAAGGGAAACCTCCTACAATGAGCAGTTCTTC.

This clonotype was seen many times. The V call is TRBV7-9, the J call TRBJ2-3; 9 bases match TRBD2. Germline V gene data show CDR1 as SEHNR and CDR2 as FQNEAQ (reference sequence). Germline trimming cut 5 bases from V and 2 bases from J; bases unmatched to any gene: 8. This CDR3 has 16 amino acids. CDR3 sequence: CASSPARGRDTDTQYF. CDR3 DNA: TGTGCCAGCAGCCCCGCCCGCGGGAGGGACACAGATACGCAGTATTTT.

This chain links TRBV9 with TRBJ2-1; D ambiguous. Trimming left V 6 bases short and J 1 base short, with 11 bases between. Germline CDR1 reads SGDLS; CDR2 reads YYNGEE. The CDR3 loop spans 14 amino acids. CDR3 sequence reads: CASTASGSYNEQFF. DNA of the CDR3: TGTGCCAGCACCGCATCGGGTTCCTACAATGAGCAGTTCTTC.

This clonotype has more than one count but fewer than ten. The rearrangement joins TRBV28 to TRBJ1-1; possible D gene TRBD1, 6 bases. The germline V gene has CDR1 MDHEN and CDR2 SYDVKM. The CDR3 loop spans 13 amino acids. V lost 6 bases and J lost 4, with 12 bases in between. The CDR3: CASRLTGSTEAFF. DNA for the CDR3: TGTGCCAGCAGGCTAACAGGGTCCACTGAAGCTTTCTTT.

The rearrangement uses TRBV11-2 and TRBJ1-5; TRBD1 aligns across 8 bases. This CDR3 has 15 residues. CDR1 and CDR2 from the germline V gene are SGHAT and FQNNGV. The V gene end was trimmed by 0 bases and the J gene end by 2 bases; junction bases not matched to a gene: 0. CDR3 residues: CASSLEGQGNQPQHF. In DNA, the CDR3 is TGTGCCAGCAGCTTAGAGGGACAGGGCAATCAGCCCCAGCATTTT.

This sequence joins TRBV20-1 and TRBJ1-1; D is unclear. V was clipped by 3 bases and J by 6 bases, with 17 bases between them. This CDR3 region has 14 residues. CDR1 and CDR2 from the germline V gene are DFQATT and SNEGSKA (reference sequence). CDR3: CSARWPLRVPEAFF. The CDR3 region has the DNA TGCAGTGCTAGGTGGCCACTTAGGGTGCCTGAAGCTTTCTTT.

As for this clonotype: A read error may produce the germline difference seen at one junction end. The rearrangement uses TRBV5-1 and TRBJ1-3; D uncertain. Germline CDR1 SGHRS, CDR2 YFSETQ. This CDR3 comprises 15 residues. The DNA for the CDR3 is TGCGTCAGCAGCTTGGAAGGGTTCTCTGGAAACACCATATATTTT. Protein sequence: CVSSLEGFSGNTIYF.

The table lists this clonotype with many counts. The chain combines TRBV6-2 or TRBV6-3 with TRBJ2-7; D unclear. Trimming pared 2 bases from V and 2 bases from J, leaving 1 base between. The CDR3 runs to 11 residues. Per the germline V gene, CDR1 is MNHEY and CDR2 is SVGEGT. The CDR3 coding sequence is TGTGCCAGCAGTTACGCCTACGAGCAGTACTTC. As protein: CASSYAYEQYF.

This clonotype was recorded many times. The CDR3 DNA reads as TGCGCCAGCAGTGGGCAACCCCAAGAGACCCAGTACTTC. This gives the protein CASSGQPQETQYF. This chain joins TRBV10-1 and TRBJ2-5; no reliable D call. Trimming removed 4 bases from V and 1 base from J, with 7 bases in between. This CDR3 is built from 13 residues. The germline V gene encodes CDR1 WNHNN and CDR2 SYGVQD (reference sequence).

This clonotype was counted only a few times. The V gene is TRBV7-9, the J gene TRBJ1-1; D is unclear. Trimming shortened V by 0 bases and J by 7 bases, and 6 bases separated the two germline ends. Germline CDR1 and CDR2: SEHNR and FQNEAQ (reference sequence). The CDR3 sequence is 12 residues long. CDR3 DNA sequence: TGTGCCAGCAGCTTAGCCCAGGTTGAAGCTTTCTTT. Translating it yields CASSLAQVEAFF.

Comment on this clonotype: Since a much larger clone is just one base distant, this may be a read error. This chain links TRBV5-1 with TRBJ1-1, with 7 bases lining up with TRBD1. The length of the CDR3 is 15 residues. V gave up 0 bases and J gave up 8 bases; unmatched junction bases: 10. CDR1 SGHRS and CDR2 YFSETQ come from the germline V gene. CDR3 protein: CASSLEGAVRGEAFF. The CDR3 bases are TGCGCCAGCAGCTTGGAGGGGGCAGTTCGAGGCGAAGCTTTCTTT.

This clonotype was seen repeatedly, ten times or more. CDR3 amino acids: CASSLGNNEQFF. CDR3 nucleotides: TGCGCCAGCAGCTTGGGGAACAATGAGCAGTTCTTC. This chain uses TRBV5-1 with TRBJ2-1; D gene ambiguous. This CDR3 comprises 12 residues. Germline assignment: CDR1 SGHRS and CDR2 YFSETQ. The V end lost 0 bases, the J end lost 5 bases, and 3 bases lay between the germline ends.

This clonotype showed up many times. In DNA form, the CDR3 reads TGTGCCACAAACCCTCCAGGGGGTTCGGAGACCCAGTACTTC. Amino acid sequence: CATNPPGGSETQYF. The chain has TRBV28 and TRBJ2-5, with TRBD1 matching 7 bases. The CDR3 length is 14 residues. Per the germline V gene, CDR1 is MDHEN and CDR2 is SYDVKM. J lost 5 bases, V lost 10 bases, and 13 bases had no gene match.

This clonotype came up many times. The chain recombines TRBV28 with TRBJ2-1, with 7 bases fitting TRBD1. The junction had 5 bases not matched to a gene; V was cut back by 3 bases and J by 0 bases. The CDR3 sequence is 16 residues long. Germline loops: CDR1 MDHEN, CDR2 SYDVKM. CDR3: CASSFPDRVSYNEQFF. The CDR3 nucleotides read TGTGCCAGCAGTTTCCCTGACAGGGTCTCCTACAATGAGCAGTTCTTC.

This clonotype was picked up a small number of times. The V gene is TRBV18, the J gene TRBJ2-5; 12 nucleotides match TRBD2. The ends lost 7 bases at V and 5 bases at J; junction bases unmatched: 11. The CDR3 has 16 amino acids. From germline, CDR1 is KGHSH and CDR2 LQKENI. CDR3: CASYLAGGPAKETQYF. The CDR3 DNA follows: TGTGCCAGCTACCTAGCGGGAGGGCCGGCGAAGGAGACCCAGTACTTC.

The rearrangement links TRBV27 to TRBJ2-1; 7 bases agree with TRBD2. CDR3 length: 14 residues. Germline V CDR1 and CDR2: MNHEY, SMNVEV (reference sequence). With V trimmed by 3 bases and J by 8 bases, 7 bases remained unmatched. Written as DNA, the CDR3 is TGTGCCAGCAGTTTGCTCGGAGGGAGGGATGAGCAGTTCTTC. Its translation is CASSLLGGRDEQFF.